The 25 T cell receptor beta chains in this list originate from one sample, sequenced in a study of shared clonotypes between healthy human individuals. CD45RO-negative, CCR7-positively selected cells formed the naive CD8 fraction, excluding terminally differentiated effector memory CD45RA+ cells. Profiled with immunoSEQ multiplex PCR; TCRdb holds only in-frame clones, not every one. The sample gives about 2.1 million clones, just under 95% of which show up once; about 1.7% is in the top ten. The specimen was naive CD8+ T cells from PBMCs. The source of these receptors is a man aged 18 to 29 in good health. Some clones in this sample may be carry-over from other donors' samples.

This chain uses TRBV9 with TRBJ2-2; D is perhaps TRBD2 (5 bases). In germline, CDR1 is SGDLS, CDR2 YYNGEE. The CDR3 consists of 14 residues. V dropped 4 bases and J dropped 1 base, with 8 bases sitting between them. CDR3 amino acids: CASSPAGNTGELFF. Written as DNA, the CDR3 is TGTGCCAGCAGCCCCGCGGGGAACACCGGGGAGCTGTTTTTT.

Of note for this clone: This sample includes further DNA sequences coding for the same CDR3. The chain has TRBV28 and TRBJ1-6; D is unresolved. Trimming pared 3 bases from V and 0 bases from J, leaving 6 bases between. The CDR3 is made up of 15 amino acids. CDR1 MDHEN and CDR2 SYDVKM come from the germline V gene. For the CDR3, the DNA is TGTGCCAGCAGTTTGGAAAGCTCCTATAATTCACCCCTCCACTTT. The encoded protein is CASSLESSYNSPLHF.

This clone appeared a single time. The J gene is TRBJ2-7, the V gene TRBV10-2; D is undetermined. This CDR3 has 12 amino acids. V was clipped by 0 bases and J by 5 bases, with 5 bases between them. In germline, CDR1 is WSHSY, CDR2 SAAADI. The CDR3 nucleotides are TGCGCCAGCAGTGAGTCCCTGGACGAGCAGTACTTC. Translating it yields CASSESLDEQYF.

The rearrangement uses TRBV28 and TRBJ1-4, with D uncertain. Per germline, CDR1 MDHEN and CDR2 SYDVKM. The CDR3 consists of 13 residues. Trimming removed 7 bases from V and 7 bases from J, with 13 bases in between. The CDR3 sequence is CASTLGRGEKLFF. The DNA for the CDR3 is TGTGCCAGCACCTTAGGGCGGGGTGAAAAACTGTTTTTT.

The chain combines TRBV11-2 with TRBJ2-7; D ambiguous. V dropped 1 base and J dropped 2 bases, with 18 bases sitting between them. CDR1 SGHAT and CDR2 FQNNGV come from the germline V gene. The CDR3 runs to 17 residues. The CDR3 spells CASSLVVRPDPTYEQYF. CDR3 coding DNA: TGTGCCAGCAGCTTAGTTGTTCGTCCGGACCCTACCTACGAGCAGTACTTC.

The chain couples TRBV9 to TRBJ2-2, with D possibly matching TRBD2 (6 bases). Germline-derived CDR1 and CDR2 are SGDLS and YYNGEE. V dropped 0 bases and J dropped 1 base, with 13 bases sitting between them. The CDR3 runs to 17 residues. CDR3 coding DNA: TGTGCCAGCAGCGTAGGCGGTCGAGCGGGGAACACCGGGGAGCTGTTTTTT. Protein product: CASSVGGRAGNTGELFF.

The V call is TRBV5-4, the J call TRBJ2-5; 9 nucleotides match TRBD2. V lost 2 bases and J lost 5; bases outside the gene matches: 7. CDR3 length: 15 residues. Germline-derived CDR1 and CDR2 are SGHNT and YYREEE (reference sequence). CDR3 sequence reads: CASSFRAGGEETQYF. DNA for the CDR3: TGTGCCAGCAGCTTTAGAGCGGGAGGTGAGGAGACCCAGTACTTC.

This clone was detected once. The genes are TRBV29-1 and TRBJ2-1; TRBD1 aligns across 9 bases. Germline-derived CDR1 and CDR2 are SQVTM and ANQGSEA. The CDR3 is 20 residues long. Unmatched junction bases numbered 18, after V lost 3 bases and J lost 0 bases. The CDR3 here is CSVEPPLIHRGPSSYNEQFF. In nucleotides, the CDR3 is TGCAGCGTTGAGCCCCCCCTGATCCACAGGGGGCCCAGCTCCTACAATGAGCAGTTCTTC.

The chain joins TRBV29-1 to TRBJ2-7, with D perhaps assigned TRBD1 or TRBD2 (6 bases each). The CDR3 extends over 11 amino acids. V gave up 5 bases and J gave up 6 bases, with 11 bases separating them. Looked up from germline, CDR1 is SQVTM and CDR2 is ANQGSEA. CDR3 in DNA: TGCAGCGTTAATAAGGGGGGCGAGCAGTACTTC. It is translated as CSVNKGGEQYF.

The chain uses TRBV15 and TRBJ2-7; TRBD1 matches at 8 bases. Germline V lookup: CDR1 LNHNV, CDR2 YYDKDF (reference sequence). V was pared by 3 bases and J by 0 bases, with 7 bases of the junction left unmatched. CDR3 size: 16 residues. CDR3 sequence (DNA): TGTGCCACCAGCAGCGAGACAGGGGATTTCTCCTACGAGCAGTACTTC. Residues: CATSSETGDFSYEQYF.

The chain carries TRBV27 and TRBJ2-7; D not resolved. This CDR3 is 12 amino acids long. Trimming took off 7 bases at V and 8 bases at J, with 15 bases between the two ends. Germline V gene lookup returns CDR1 MNHEY and CDR2 SMNVEV (reference sequence). The CDR3 DNA follows: TGTGCCAGCATTACGTTTCCTTTTAAGCAGTACTTC. This translates into CASITFPFKQYF.

This clone has a handful of counts. The same CDR3 is also encoded by other DNA sequences in this sample. This rearrangement joins TRBV29-1 to TRBJ2-7; D not certain. Germline V gene lookup returns CDR1 SQVTM and CDR2 ANQGSEA. V lost 4 bases to trimming and J lost 3 bases, with 4 bases between them. This CDR3 is built from 10 residues. DNA of the CDR3: TGCAGCGTTGTCGACTACGAGCAGTACTTC. It specifies CSVVDYEQYF.

The chain couples TRBV5-1 to TRBJ2-5, with unresolved D. Per the germline V gene, CDR1 is SGHRS and CDR2 is YFSETQ. CDR3 length: 14 residues. The V gene lost 2 bases and the J gene lost 0 bases, with 8 bases spanning the gap. The DNA of the CDR3 is TGCGCCAGCAGCTTACCGGAGTACCAAGAGACCCAGTACTTC. Translation: CASSLPEYQETQYF.

The V and J genes are TRBV14 and TRBJ2-3; weak D call: TRBD2 (6 bases). The CDR3 covers 18 residues. The V gene lost 3 bases and the J gene lost 1 base, with 20 bases spanning the gap. CDR1 and CDR2 from the germline V gene are SGHDN and FVKESK. The CDR3 nucleotides are TGTGCCAGCAGCCATCCCGACGGAACATGGGAGGGCACAGATACGCAGTATTTT. Its protein is CASSHPDGTWEGTDTQYF.

The J gene is TRBJ2-7, the V gene TRBV9, with TRBD2 matching 7 bases. The CDR3 has 16 residues. J gave up 7 bases and V 2 bases, and 15 bases lay outside the gene matches. Germline lookup yields CDR1 SGDLS and CDR2 YYNGEE. The chain's CDR3 is CASSVGQASGILEQYF. The DNA for the CDR3 is TGTGCCAGCAGCGTGGGTCAGGCTAGCGGTATTTTGGAGCAGTACTTC.

V usage is TRBV7-9 and J usage is TRBJ2-1, with TRBD1 identical over 10 bases. The CDR3 sequence is 14 residues long. Germline V lookup: CDR1 SEHNR, CDR2 FQNEAQ (reference sequence). Trimming cost V 5 bases and J 8 bases; bases outside gene matches: 6. The CDR3 DNA follows: TGTGCCAGCAGCCTAATCGGGACAGGGGATGAGCAGTTCTTC. This gives the protein CASSLIGTGDEQFF.

The V call is TRBV9, the J call TRBJ2-2, with D unclear. Germline values: CDR1 SGDLS, CDR2 YYNGEE. This CDR3 comprises 13 residues. Trimming stripped 3 bases from V and 3 bases from J, with 6 bases between. The CDR3 coding sequence is TGTGCCAGCAGCGGCTACCACACCGGGGAGCTGTTTTTT. It is translated as CASSGYHTGELFF.

The V gene is TRBV11-2, the J gene TRBJ2-7, with a possible D match to TRBD1 (5 bases). The CDR3 has 14 residues. Between the trimmed V and J ends, which lost 1 base and 4 bases, there was a span of 11 bases. CDR1 and CDR2 from the germline V gene are SGHAT and FQNNGV. CDR3 sequence (DNA): TGTGCCAGCAGCTTAGCAGGGTTCGTATACGAGCAGTACTTC. Translated: CASSLAGFVYEQYF.

The rearrangement joins TRBV11-3 to TRBJ2-7; D gene ambiguous. In germline, CDR1 is SGHNT, CDR2 YENEEA. The CDR3 loop spans 14 amino acids. The germline V and J ends were trimmed by 8 bases and 3 bases, with 17 bases remaining between them. The CDR3 bases are TGTGCCAGCGGCCAAGGCGGAGACGGCTACGAGCAGTACTTC. It yields the protein CASGQGGDGYEQYF.

This clone was seen just once. The chain links TRBV27 to TRBJ2-3; 7 nucleotides line up with TRBD1. The V gene end was trimmed by 7 bases and the J gene end by 3 bases; junction bases not matched to a gene: 10. The CDR3 sequence is 15 residues long. Per germline, CDR1 MNHEY and CDR2 SMNVEV (reference sequence). This chain's CDR3 is CASTTNRQGTDTQYF. The CDR3, as DNA: TGTGCCAGCACCACTAACCGACAGGGAACAGATACGCAGTATTTT.

The genes are TRBV5-6 and TRBJ2-2, with D maybe TRBD2 (6 bases). CDR1 and CDR2 (germline): SGHDT, YYEEEE. The CDR3 length is 17 residues. V gave up 4 bases and J gave up 4 bases, with 20 bases separating them. The CDR3 reads CASSPGARGVVTGELFF. As DNA, the CDR3 is TGTGCCAGCAGCCCCGGAGCTCGCGGGGTGGTCACCGGGGAGCTGTTTTTT.

The rearrangement links TRBV19 to TRBJ2-5, with D possibly matching TRBD1 (6 bases). Germline V lookup: CDR1 LNHDA, CDR2 SQIVND (reference sequence). This CDR3 has 16 residues. The germline V and J ends were trimmed by 6 bases and 1 base, with 18 bases remaining between them. The chain's CDR3 is CASSLRDTSTQETQYF. DNA of the CDR3: TGTGCCAGTAGCCTCCGGGACACCTCCACCCAAGAGACCCAGTACTTC.

This clone has just a few counts. The chain uses TRBV27 and TRBJ1-2; D unclear. Germline V lookup: CDR1 MNHEY, CDR2 SMNVEV (reference sequence). Trimming removed 6 bases from V and 7 bases from J, with 18 bases in between. This CDR3 comprises 14 residues. The DNA of the CDR3 is TGTGCCAGCAGCTCCATAGAGGGTGGAGGTGGCTACACCTTC. Protein product: CASSSIEGGGGYTF.

The gene calls are TRBV19 and TRBJ1-2; D is unclear. Germline values: CDR1 LNHDA, CDR2 SQIVND (reference sequence). The V and J ends lost 1 base and 4 bases respectively, with 10 bases between them. This CDR3 contains 14 residues. The CDR3 DNA is TGTGCCAGTAGTATAGCGGACGGCTTCTATGGCTACACCTTC. Translating gives CASSIADGFYGYTF.

CDR3 protein: CASGPSGSYEQYF. The CDR3 region has the DNA TGTGCCAGCGGGCCTAGCGGGAGCTACGAGCAGTACTTC. The rearrangement uses TRBV27 and TRBJ2-7, with 10 bases aligning to TRBD2. This CDR3 region has 13 residues. Trimming at V came to 8 bases and at J to 3 bases, leaving 4 bases not matched to a gene. Germline V gives CDR1 MNHEY, CDR2 SMNVEV (reference sequence).